The next 32 T cell receptor beta chains were all read from a single sample in a study of a mutant IDH1 vaccine in newly diagnosed glioma. The time point is: baseline, week 1 (first vaccination visit). Treatment denoted: pre-vaccination baseline after standard-of-care therapy. Sequencing was performed with immunoSEQ multiplex PCR; in TCRdb, only in-frame clones are kept and a portion is missing. The sample lists roughly 16,000 clones, 70% to 80% seen once, with about a tenth in the top ten. This material consisted of PBMCs, taken from a glioma patient treated with radiotherapy, temozolomide or both. These receptors all stem from a man between 35 and 55 years old with glioma.

V is TRBV18 and J is TRBJ2-3, with D uncertain. V was clipped by 2 bases and J by 7 bases, with 10 bases between them. The CDR3 is 13 amino acids. CDR1 KGHSH and CDR2 LQKENI come from the germline V gene. Written as DNA, the CDR3 is TGTGCCAGCTCACCAGGGGAAGACAATACGCAGTATTTT. Encoded protein: CASSPGEDNTQYF. Complete variable domain (other parts from reference TRBV18 and TRBJ2-3): NAGVMQNPRHLVRRRGQEARLRCSPMKGHSHVYWYRQLPEEGLKFMVYLQKENIIDESGMPKERFSAEFPKEGPSILRIQQVVRGDSAAYFCASSPGEDNTQYFGPGTRLTVL.

This clone ranks as medium-sized (0.01 to 0.1%). The J gene is TRBJ1-1, the V gene TRBV7-2; D is uncertain. Germline lookup yields CDR1 SGHTA and CDR2 FQGNSA. The CDR3 extends over 13 amino acids. The V end lost 7 bases, the J end lost 6 bases, and 15 bases lay between the germline ends. CDR3 amino acids: CASTPGLTSEAFF. The DNA of the CDR3 is TGTGCCAGCACCCCCGGGTTAACTTCTGAAGCTTTCTTT.

CDR3 amino acids: CASPGQVTNLLYSNYGYTF. For the CDR3, the DNA is TGTGCCAGTCCGGGACAGGTAACCAATTTACTCTATTCTAACTATGGCTACACCTTC. V gene TRBV27 combines with J gene TRBJ1-2, with 8 bases fitting TRBD1. CDR1 MNHEY and CDR2 SMNVEV come from the germline V gene (reference sequence). The CDR3 length is 19 residues. V dropped 9 bases and J dropped 0; count of bases not matched to a gene: 21.

The chain has TRBV7-8 and TRBJ2-2; 8 bases agree with TRBD2. With V trimmed by 3 bases and J by 1 base, 1 base remained unmatched. This CDR3 is built from 15 residues. Germline CDR1 reads SGHVS; CDR2 reads FQNEAQ. The DNA for the CDR3 is TGTGCCAGCAGCTTCAGCGGGGGGAACACCGGGGAGCTGTTTTTT. Translating it yields CASSFSGGNTGELFF.

The J gene is TRBJ1-3, the V gene TRBV6-5; D uncertain. Trimming removed 6 bases from V and 6 bases from J, with 9 bases in between. Germline-derived CDR1 and CDR2 are MNHEY and SVGAGI. The CDR3 runs to 12 residues. The CDR3 DNA sequence: TGTGCCAGCAGGAACAAGGAAAACACCATATATTTT. Its protein is CASRNKENTIYF.

Here the CDR3 reads CASSEVGVEQYV. DNA for the CDR3: TGTGCCAGCAGTGAAGTCGGGGTCGAGCAGTACGTC. The V gene is TRBV2, the J gene TRBJ2-7, with D possibly TRBD2 on 5 matching bases. Trimming cost V 1 base and J 6 bases, with 7 bases left between them. The germline gives CDR1 SNHLY, CDR2 FYNNEI. CDR3 length: 12 residues.

The chain joins TRBV7-2 to TRBJ1-2; the match to TRBD1 covers 10 bases. The germline CDR1 and CDR2 sequences are SGHTA and FQGNSA. The CDR3 contains 15 residues. V was clipped by 4 bases and J by 8 bases; unmatched bases: 10. The chain's CDR3 is CASSSLPRDRGGYTF. The CDR3 DNA reads as TGTGCCAGCAGCTCACTCCCCCGGGACAGGGGCGGCTACACCTTC.

The rearrangement links TRBV7-9 to TRBJ1-1; D gene ambiguous. In germline, CDR1 is SEHNR, CDR2 FQNEAQ (reference sequence). This CDR3 is built from 14 residues. The V and J ends lost 5 bases and 2 bases respectively, with 12 bases between them. CDR3 DNA sequence: TGTGCCAGCAGCCTCGGCGGGAGTAACACTGAAGCTTTCTTT. As protein: CASSLGGSNTEAFF.

The chain employs TRBV12-2 and TRBJ1-5; the table's D call, TRBD1, has no DNA check behind it. TRBV12-2 is a pseudogene. This CDR3 has 20 amino acids. The CDR3 nucleotides read TGTGCAAGTCGCTTAGGGACCCGACAGGGCCGGGGCCCTAGCAATCAGCCCCAGCATTTT. This translates into CASRLGTRQGRGPSNQPQHF.

The chain has TRBV6-1 and TRBJ2-7; 10 bases are shared with TRBD2. The CDR3 runs 15 residues. Trimming took 7 bases from V and 0 from J; bases not matched to a gene: 6. Germline V gene lookup returns CDR1 MNHNS and CDR2 SASEGT. As DNA, the CDR3 is TGTGCCAGCACCCTCGGACTAGCGGCCTCCTACGAGCAGTACTTC. This codes for CASTLGLAASYEQYF.

The chain employs TRBV9 and TRBJ1-6, with D tentatively TRBD1 (5 bases). Germline V gives CDR1 SGDLS, CDR2 YYNGEE. Trimming took 3 bases from V and 5 from J, leaving 12 bases between them. The CDR3 is made up of 15 amino acids. The DNA for the CDR3 is TGTGCCAGCAGCGCCTGGGGGGAAAATAATTCACCCCTCCACTTT. This gives the protein CASSAWGENNSPLHF.

This sequence joins TRBV5-1 and TRBJ1-1; D is ambiguous. Looked up from germline, CDR1 is SGHRS and CDR2 is YFSETQ. The CDR3 has 14 residues. The germline V and J ends were trimmed by 2 bases and 0 bases, with 8 bases remaining between them. The CDR3 region has the DNA TGCGCCAGCAGCTTACTCTCCGTGAACACTGAAGCTTTCTTT. Translating it yields CASSLLSVNTEAFF.

V gene TRBV4-3 combines with J gene TRBJ2-1, with 8 positions matching TRBD1. V shed 3 bases and J 2 bases; nucleotides not matched to a gene: 6. The CDR3 is 16 residues long. Germline V gene sequence: CDR1 LGHNA, CDR2 YSLEER. In nucleotides, the CDR3 is TGCGCCAGCAGCCAGAACCGGGGACAGGCCTACAATGAGCAGTTCTTC. Its protein is CASSQNRGQAYNEQFF.

J is TRBJ1-2 and V is TRBV28; 8 bases map to TRBD1. V was clipped by 6 bases and J by 5 bases; unmatched bases: 8. The CDR3 is 14 residues long. Germline V CDR1 and CDR2: MDHEN, SYDVKM. The CDR3 loop reads CASRLPGQAYGYTF. For the CDR3, the DNA is TGTGCCAGCAGACTCCCGGGACAGGCTTATGGCTACACCTTC.

This clone was seen just once. The rearrangement uses TRBV5-1 and TRBJ2-2, with TRBD2 matching 9 bases. Germline V gene data show CDR1 as SGHRS and CDR2 as YFSETQ. V shed 0 bases, J shed 4 bases, and the junction held 7 bases outside the gene matches. This CDR3 is built from 17 residues. CDR3 bases: TGCGCCAGCAGCTTGGTTTCGGGACTAGCCTCCACCGGGGAGCTGTTTTTT. It codes for CASSLVSGLASTGELFF.

The chain uses TRBV10-3 and TRBJ2-1; 7 nucleotides agree with TRBD2. Germline CDR1 and CDR2: ENHRY and SYGVKD. The CDR3 extends over 11 amino acids. Trimming took 8 bases from V and 7 from J; bases not matched to a gene: 2. The DNA of the CDR3 is TGTGCCATCGGCGGGGGAAATGAGCAGTTCTTC. Translated, it gives CAIGGGNEQFF.

This chain joins TRBV4-1 and TRBJ2-7; D not certain. The V and J ends lost 1 base and 1 base respectively, with 17 bases between them. Per the germline V gene, CDR1 is MGHRA and CDR2 is YSYEKL. The CDR3 extends over 17 amino acids. CDR3 in amino acids: CASSQVRGGQVSYEQYF. The DNA of the CDR3 is TGCGCCAGCAGCCAAGTGAGAGGCGGCCAGGTATCCTACGAGCAGTACTTC.

This rearrangement joins TRBV9 to TRBJ2-1, with D tentatively TRBD1 or TRBD2 (5 bases each). The CDR3 sequence is 15 residues long. The germline CDR1 and CDR2 sequences are SGDLS and YYNGEE. V lost 4 bases and J lost 0, with 11 bases in between. The CDR3 protein is CASSFGTGSYNEQFF. Here the CDR3 DNA reads TGTGCCAGCAGCTTCGGGACCGGCTCCTACAATGAGCAGTTCTTC.

This chain connects TRBV25-1 to TRBJ2-7; D possibly corresponds to TRBD1 (6 bases). Trimming removed 6 bases at V and 5 bases at J, with 11 bases between. In germline, CDR1 is MGHDK, CDR2 SYGVNS. The CDR3 contains 12 residues. CDR3 region: CASRQGVHEQYF. Here the CDR3 DNA reads TGTGCCAGCAGACAGGGAGTCCACGAGCAGTACTTC.

The chain uses TRBV5-1 and TRBJ1-2, with D perhaps matching TRBD1 (6 bases). The CDR3 runs to 16 residues. Per germline, CDR1 SGHRS and CDR2 YFSETQ. Trimming shortened V by 0 bases and J by 0 bases, and 12 bases separated the two germline ends. CDR3 bases: TGCGCCAGCAGCTTGGAACCGGGGGCGGCTAACTATGGCTACACCTTC. It specifies CASSLEPGAANYGYTF.

This chain links TRBV7-2 with TRBJ1-5, with D maybe TRBD1 (6 bases). The CDR3 loop spans 15 amino acids. CDR1 is SGHTA and CDR2 is FQGNSA in the germline V gene. Trimming shortened V by 4 bases and J by 2 bases, and 12 bases separated the two germline ends. The chain's CDR3 is CASSSTPGGNQPQHF. The DNA of the CDR3 is TGTGCCAGCAGCTCGACCCCAGGGGGCAATCAGCCCCAGCATTTT.

The chain couples TRBV23-1 to TRBJ2-1; no definite D call. TRBV23-1 is identified as an open reading frame with a role that is uncertain. This CDR3 has 13 amino acids. The V gene lost 0 bases and the J gene lost 7 bases, with 7 bases spanning the gap. The DNA for the CDR3 is TGCGCCAGCAGTCAATCGGAACATAATGAGCAGTTCTTC. Amino acid sequence: CASSQSEHNEQFF.

There are a few counts of this clone. Since no conserved phenylalanine or tryptophan closes the CDR3, a read error is the likely cause. The DNA is omitted, as the CDR3 cannot be located on it reliably, and the CDR3 follows TCRdb's listing. The chain links TRBV21-1 to TRBJ1-3. TRBV21-1 is tagged as a pseudogene. 12 amino acids form the CDR3, both terminal residues included. This CDR3 reads CASRSRAGFLVL.

The chain recombines TRBV19 with TRBJ2-3; 13 bases are a match to TRBD2. With V trimmed by 5 bases and J by 5 bases, 4 bases remained unmatched. Germline V gives CDR1 LNHDA, CDR2 SQIVND (reference sequence). The CDR3 has 15 residues. The CDR3 sequence is CASSGLAGAQDTQYF. The CDR3 nucleotides are TGTGCCAGTAGTGGACTAGCGGGAGCGCAAGATACGCAGTATTTT. The full variable domain, in which reference TRBV19 and TRBJ2-3 provide the parts outside the CDR3, is DGGITQSPKYLFRKEGQNVTLSCEQNLNHDAMYWYRQDPGQGLRLIYYSQIVNDFQKGDIAEGYSVSREKKESFPLTVTSAQKNPTAFYLCASSGLAGAQDTQYFGPGTRLTVL.

The CDR3 here is CASSQKLAGSTDTQYF. CDR3 bases: TGTGCCAGCAGCCAAAAACTAGCGGGTTCCACAGATACGCAGTATTTT. J is TRBJ2-3 and V is TRBV14; TRBD2 agrees at 9 bases. J gave up 2 bases and V 2 bases, and 5 bases lay outside the gene matches. From germline, CDR1 is SGHDN and CDR2 FVKESK. The CDR3 covers 16 residues.

This chain connects TRBV27 to TRBJ2-1; 10 bases fit TRBD1. V was clipped by 3 bases and J by 16 bases; unmatched bases: 12. The V gene's germline CDR1 is MNHEY and CDR2 SMNVEV (reference sequence). This CDR3 comprises 14 residues. As DNA, the CDR3 is TGTGCCAGCAGTTTCCGGGGGACAGGGGAATTTTTTTTCTTC. Its protein product is CASSFRGTGEFFFF.

This chain joins TRBV11-3 and TRBJ2-3; 7 bases fit TRBD2. The germline gives CDR1 SGHNT, CDR2 YENEEA. The trim removed 5 bases at V and 0 bases at J, leaving 14 bases unmatched. This CDR3 spans 18 amino acids. DNA of the CDR3: TGTGCCAGCAGCCCACCCGGGGGAGGGTCGGTTAGCACAGATACGCAGTATTTT. Protein product: CASSPPGGGSVSTDTQYF. Full variable domain (rest looked up from reference TRBV11-3 and TRBJ2-3): EAGVVQSPRYKIIEKKQPVAFWCNPISGHNTLYWYLQNLGQGPELLIRYENEEAVDDSQLPKDRFSAERLKGVDSTLKIQPAELGDSAVYLCASSPPGGGSVSTDTQYFGPGTRLTVL.

V usage is TRBV2 and J usage is TRBJ2-7; tentative D call: TRBD2 (5 bases). Germline loops: CDR1 SNHLY, CDR2 FYNNEI. V was pared by 7 bases and J by 9 bases, with 16 bases between. The CDR3 is made up of 12 amino acids. CDR3 sequence (DNA): TGTGCCAGCACGGACCCCCCGGCGGGGCAGTACTTC. Translating it yields CASTDPPAGQYF.

This chain's CDR3 is CASSSSGAPGEQYF. The CDR3 coding sequence is TGTGCCAGCAGCTCGTCCGGAGCCCCGGGTGAGCAGTACTTC. The J gene is TRBJ2-7, the V gene TRBV11-2, with unresolved D. In germline, CDR1 is SGHAT, CDR2 FQNNGV. V lost 4 bases to trimming and J lost 7 bases, with 17 bases between them. The length of the CDR3 is 14 residues.

The count of this clone is one. The chain combines TRBV7-9 with TRBJ1-1; D remains unclear. The germline V gene has CDR1 SEHNR and CDR2 FQNEAQ (reference sequence). Trimming cost V 3 bases and J 6 bases, with 11 bases left between them. The CDR3 is made up of 13 amino acids. This CDR3 reads CASSLGDKSEAFF. CDR3 coding DNA: TGTGCCAGCAGCTTGGGAGATAAGTCTGAAGCTTTCTTT.

The CDR3 region is CASSILEGTEAFF. CDR3 coding DNA: TGTGCCAGTAGTATTCTCGAGGGCACTGAAGCTTTCTTT. The chain combines TRBV19 with TRBJ1-1; the D is unclear. The germline CDR1 and CDR2 sequences are LNHDA and SQIVND (reference sequence). The V end was cut by 3 bases, the J end by 4 bases, with 9 bases between. The CDR3 runs 13 residues.

The chain has TRBV11-1 and TRBJ2-1; 8 positions match TRBD2. Germline V lookup: CDR1 SGHAT, CDR2 FQDESV (reference sequence). J was trimmed by 1 base and V by 5 bases; bases with no gene match: 7. The CDR3 extends over 16 amino acids. The DNA of the CDR3 is TGTGCCAGCAGCCCCCGGGTAGCGGGATCCTACAATGAGCAGTTCTTC. Amino acid sequence: CASSPRVAGSYNEQFF.